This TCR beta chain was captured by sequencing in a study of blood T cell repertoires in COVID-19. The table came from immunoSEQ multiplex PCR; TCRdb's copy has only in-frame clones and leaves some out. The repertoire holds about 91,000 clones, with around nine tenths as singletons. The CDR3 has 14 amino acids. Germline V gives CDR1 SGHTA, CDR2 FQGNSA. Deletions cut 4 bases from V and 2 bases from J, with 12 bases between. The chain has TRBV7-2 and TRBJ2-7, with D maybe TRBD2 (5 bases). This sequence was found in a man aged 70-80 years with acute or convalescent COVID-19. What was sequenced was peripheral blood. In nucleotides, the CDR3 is TGTGCCAGCAGCTCGCATTTCGGGGCCTACGAGCAGTACGTC. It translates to CASSSHFGAYEQYV.